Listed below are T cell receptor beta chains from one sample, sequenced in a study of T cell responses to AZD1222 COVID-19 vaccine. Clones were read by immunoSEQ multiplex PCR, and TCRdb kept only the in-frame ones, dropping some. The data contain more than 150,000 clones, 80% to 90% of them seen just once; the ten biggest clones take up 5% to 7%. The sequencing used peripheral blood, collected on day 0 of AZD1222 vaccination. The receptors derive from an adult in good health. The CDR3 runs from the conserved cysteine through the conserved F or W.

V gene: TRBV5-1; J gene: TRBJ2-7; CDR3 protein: CASSYSRDHTPIEQYF
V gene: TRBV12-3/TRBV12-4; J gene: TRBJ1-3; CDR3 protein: CASRSTVNTIYF
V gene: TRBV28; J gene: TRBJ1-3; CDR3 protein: CASTSVHSGNTIYF
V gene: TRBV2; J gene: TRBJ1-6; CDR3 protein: CASMGQGDSPLHF
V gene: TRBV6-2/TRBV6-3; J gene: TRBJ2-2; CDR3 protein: CASSYPQGSDGELFF
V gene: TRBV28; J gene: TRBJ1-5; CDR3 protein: CASSFPQVFWARQPQHF
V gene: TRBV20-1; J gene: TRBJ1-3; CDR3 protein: CSASVPYSGNTIYF
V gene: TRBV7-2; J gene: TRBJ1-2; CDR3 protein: CASSLGQRDGYTF
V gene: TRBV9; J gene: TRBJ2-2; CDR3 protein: CASSVATGPGELFF
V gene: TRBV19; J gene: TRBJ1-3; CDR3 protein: CASSPGQVDYTIYF
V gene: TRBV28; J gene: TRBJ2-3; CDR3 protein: CASSLRSSTDTQYF
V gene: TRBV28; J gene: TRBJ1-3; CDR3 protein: CASSSPGGAAGNTIYF
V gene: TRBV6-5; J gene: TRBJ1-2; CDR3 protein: CASRDRVLLYGYTF
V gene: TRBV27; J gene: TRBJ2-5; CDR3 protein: CASSLYGIRETQYF
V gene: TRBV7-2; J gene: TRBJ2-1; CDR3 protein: CASSLLAANNEQFF
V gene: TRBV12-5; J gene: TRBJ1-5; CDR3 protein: CASGLAPLATGGGQPQHF
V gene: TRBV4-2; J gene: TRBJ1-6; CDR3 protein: CASSQERTGDSPLHF
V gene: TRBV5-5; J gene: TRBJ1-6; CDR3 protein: CASSLKSSSPLHF
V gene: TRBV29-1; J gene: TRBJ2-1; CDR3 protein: CSVDRLWTGLGNEQFF
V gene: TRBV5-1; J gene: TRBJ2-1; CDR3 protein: CASSRLAGANEQFF
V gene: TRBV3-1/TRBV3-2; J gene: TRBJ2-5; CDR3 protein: CASSRGVGETQYF
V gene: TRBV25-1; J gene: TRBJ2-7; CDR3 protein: CASSDDRGRGSIEQYF
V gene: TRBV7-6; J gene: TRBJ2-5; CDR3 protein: CASSFWPGRGLADEETQYF
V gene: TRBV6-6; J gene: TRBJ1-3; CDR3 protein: CASSYGNTIYF
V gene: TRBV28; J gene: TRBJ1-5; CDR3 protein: CASSQGQGNQPQHF
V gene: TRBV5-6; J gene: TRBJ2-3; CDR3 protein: CASSLVSTVADTQYF
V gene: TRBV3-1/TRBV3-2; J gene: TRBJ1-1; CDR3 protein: CASSQVGIANTEAFF
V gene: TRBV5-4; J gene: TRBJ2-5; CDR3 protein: CASKGQGQETQYF
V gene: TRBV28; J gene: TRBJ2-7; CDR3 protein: CASSAGTYEQYF
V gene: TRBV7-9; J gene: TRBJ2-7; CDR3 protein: CASSLEAGEQYF
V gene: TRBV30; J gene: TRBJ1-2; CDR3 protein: CAWSAGQVTGYTF
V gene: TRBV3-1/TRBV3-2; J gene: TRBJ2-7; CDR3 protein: CASSQDLGSGSSYEQYF
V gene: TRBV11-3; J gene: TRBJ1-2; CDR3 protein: CASSLETVPNYGYTF
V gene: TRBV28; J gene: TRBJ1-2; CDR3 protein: CASNVGGRENYGYTF
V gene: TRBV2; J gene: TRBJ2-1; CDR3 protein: CASKGTSGRAFYNEQFF
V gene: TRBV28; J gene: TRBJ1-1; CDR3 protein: CASSLAGVMNTEAFF
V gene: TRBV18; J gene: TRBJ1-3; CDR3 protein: CASSGGGGNTIYF
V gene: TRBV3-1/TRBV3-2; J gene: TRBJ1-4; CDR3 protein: CASSQVNGEKLFF
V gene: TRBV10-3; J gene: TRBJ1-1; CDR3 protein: CAISEEVQGYTEAFF
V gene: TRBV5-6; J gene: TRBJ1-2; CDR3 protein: CASSLVGQGANYGYTF
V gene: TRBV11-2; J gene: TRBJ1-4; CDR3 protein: CASSLEGYEKLFF
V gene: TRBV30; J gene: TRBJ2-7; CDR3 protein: CAWSGGALEQYF
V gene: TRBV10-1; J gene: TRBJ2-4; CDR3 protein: CASTRKTKRQRRAKNIQYF
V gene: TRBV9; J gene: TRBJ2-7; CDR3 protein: CASSVDQGAGEQYF
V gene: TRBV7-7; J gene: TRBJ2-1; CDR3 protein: CASSPVMTYNEQFF
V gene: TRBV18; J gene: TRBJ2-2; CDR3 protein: CASSPPTPMSTGELFF
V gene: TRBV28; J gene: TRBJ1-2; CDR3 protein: CASSWGLGQGSYGYTF
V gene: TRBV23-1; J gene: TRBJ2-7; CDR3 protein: CASSRGPDKYEQYF
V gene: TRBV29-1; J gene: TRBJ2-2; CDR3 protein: CSVDQRYTGELFF
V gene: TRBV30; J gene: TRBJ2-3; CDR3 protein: CAWSVLGLTTDTQYF
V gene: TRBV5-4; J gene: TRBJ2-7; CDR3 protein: CASSLGGEGQKYEQYF
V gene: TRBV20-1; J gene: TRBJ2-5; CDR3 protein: CSASARETQYF
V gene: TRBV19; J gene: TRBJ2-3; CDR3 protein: CASTTGTGGTDTQYF
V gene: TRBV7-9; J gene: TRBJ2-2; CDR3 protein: CASSSIRGTGELFF
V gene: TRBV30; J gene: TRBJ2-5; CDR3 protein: CAWSLGGQETQYF
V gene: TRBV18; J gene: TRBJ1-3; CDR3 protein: CASSPPERGNTIYF
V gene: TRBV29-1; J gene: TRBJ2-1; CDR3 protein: CSGTSGVYNEQFF
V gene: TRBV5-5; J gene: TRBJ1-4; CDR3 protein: CASTFFLGTGDEKLFF